This TCR beta chain emerged from a study of Ad26.COV2.S vaccination and SARS-CoV-2 variants. Some clones are missing from TCRdb's copy, which holds only in-frame ones; the method was immunoSEQ multiplex PCR. The data show 400,000 to 450,000 clones, 90% seen once. Treatment denoted: roughly 18 received Ad26.COV2.S at low or high dose, single or two shots; 5 received placebo; per-sample allocation not given. Vaccine and placebo recipients were sampled on day 63 after the first injection. Germline V gene sequence: CDR1 LGHDT, CDR2 YNNKEL (reference sequence). The CDR3 is 13 residues long. Deletions cut 2 bases from V and 4 bases from J, with 6 bases between.

The receptor was isolated from a person between 18 and 65 years old who received the Ad26.COV2.S COVID-19 vaccine or a placebo. This sample comprised peripheral blood, obtained in a trial of Ad26.COV2.S vaccine versus placebo. The chain couples TRBV3-1 (or the pseudogene TRBV3-2) to TRBJ1-5; D ambiguous. CDR3 nucleotides: TGTGCCAGCAGCCAATTCCAGAATCAGCCCCAGCATTTT. Its translation: CASSQFQNQPQHF.